Below, one T cell receptor (beta chain) is given with its context. Its target is not known. V was clipped by 2 bases and J by 2 bases, with 6 bases between them. CDR1 and CDR2 (germline): MDHEN, SYDVKM. The CDR3 covers 13 residues. For the second PCR, which ran for about 6 to 12 cycles, a sample-barcoded 5' primer and a J-beta primer mix were used. Template switching added a 12-random-nucleotide identifier to every cDNA molecule. Each CDR3 protein gets one entry after TCRdb re-called the 5' RACE reads with MiXCR. The table lists about 800,000 distinct CDR3 sequences, around 25% of them singletons. This entry comes from a study of blood T cells in healthy people across ages. Study observations and caveats: Diversity of TCR beta per million T cells declined in a roughly linear way with age.

In addition, the sample was reused for a study of T cells of mothers and their children.

The rearrangement joins TRBV28 to TRBJ1-2; D is ambiguous. This clonotype originated in a boy aged 10-17 years in good health. Sequencing was done on a sample of blood. The CDR3 nucleotides read TGTGCCAGCAGTTTAGTGCAGAACTATGGCTACACCTTC. This codes for CASSLVQNYGYTF.